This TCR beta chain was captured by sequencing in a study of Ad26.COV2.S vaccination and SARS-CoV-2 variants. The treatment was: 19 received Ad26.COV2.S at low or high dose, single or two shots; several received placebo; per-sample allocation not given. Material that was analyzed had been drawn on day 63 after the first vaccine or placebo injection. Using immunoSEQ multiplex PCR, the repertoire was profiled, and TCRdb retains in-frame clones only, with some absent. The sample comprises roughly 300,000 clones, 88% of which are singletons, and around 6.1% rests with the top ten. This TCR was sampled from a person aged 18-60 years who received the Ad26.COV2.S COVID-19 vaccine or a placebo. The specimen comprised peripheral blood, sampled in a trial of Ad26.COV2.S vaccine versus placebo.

The CDR3 nucleotides read TGTGCCAGCAGTTCCCTCGGGGTTGGCGATTCACCCCTCCACTTT. Encoded protein: CASSSLGVGDSPLHF. The chain employs TRBV6-5 and TRBJ1-6, with D unresolved. The V end lost 4 bases, the J end lost 8 bases, and 15 bases lay between the germline ends. CDR1 and CDR2 from the germline V gene are MNHEY and SVGAGI. The CDR3 is 15 residues long.